These 20 T cell receptor beta chains were all obtained from the same sample, sequenced in a study of OX40 agonist ivuxolimab in advanced cancers. Clones were sequenced by immunoSEQ multiplex PCR, and TCRdb holds only the in-frame ones, with some missing. The sample records tens of thousands of clones, approximately 80% being singletons. The starting material was CD4+ or CD8+ T cells sorted from blood, obtained in a trial of the OX40 agonist ivuxolimab. All receptors derive from an adult with an advanced solid tumor such as melanoma, head and neck, liver or kidney cancer.

The chain carries TRBV14 and TRBJ2-1; D is possibly TRBD2 (7 bases). The CDR3 has 15 residues. In germline, CDR1 is SGHDN, CDR2 FVKESK. V dropped 8 bases and J dropped 7 bases, with 21 bases sitting between them. The CDR3 coding sequence is TGTGCCAGCCGACCCACTGCGGGGGCACTGAATGAGCAGTTCTTC. As protein: CASRPTAGALNEQFF.

The V and J genes are TRBV19 and TRBJ1-5, with D unclear. This CDR3 has 15 amino acids. V was clipped by 4 bases and J by 5 bases, with 15 bases between them. The germline gives CDR1 LNHDA, CDR2 SQIVND (reference sequence). The CDR3 bases are TGTGCCAGTAGTACAGAGGGAAGGGCGCATCAGCCCCAGCATTTT. Translated, it gives CASSTEGRAHQPQHF.

This CDR3 reads CASSSWTSGSSYNEQFF. The CDR3 nucleotides are TGTGCCAGCAGTTCATGGACTAGCGGGAGCTCCTACAATGAGCAGTTCTTC. This chain joins TRBV28 and TRBJ2-1; 13 positions match TRBD2. The CDR3 covers 17 residues. V was pared by 4 bases and J by 0 bases, with 3 bases of the junction left unmatched. Germline CDR1 MDHEN, CDR2 SYDVKM.

The chain has TRBV29-1 and TRBJ2-7; D is perhaps TRBD1 or TRBD2 (5 bases each). CDR1 and CDR2 from the germline V gene are SQVTM and ANQGSEA. The CDR3 has 12 amino acids. Trimming pared 5 bases from V and 3 bases from J, leaving 11 bases between. The CDR3 DNA follows: TGCAGCGTTTCGGGACCGTTCTACGAGCAGTACTTC. This gives the protein CSVSGPFYEQYF.

This rearrangement joins TRBV7-9 to TRBJ2-5; the match to TRBD1 covers 8 bases. V trimming: 5 bases; J trimming: 4 bases; junction bases outside the gene matches: 3. The CDR3 has 13 amino acids. Per germline, CDR1 SEHNR and CDR2 FQNEAQ (reference sequence). The CDR3 sequence is CASSPRGLETQYF. The DNA for the CDR3 is TGTGCCAGCAGCCCCAGGGGGCTAGAGACCCAGTACTTC.

This chain links TRBV6-4 with TRBJ2-1, with D possibly being TRBD1 (6 bases). Germline values: CDR1 MRHNA, CDR2 SNTAGT. Deletions cut 2 bases from V and 8 bases from J, with 13 bases between. The CDR3 runs to 14 residues. The CDR3: CASSDTGQLDEQFF. The CDR3 DNA reads as TGTGCCAGCAGTGACACTGGACAGCTCGATGAGCAGTTCTTC.

The V call is TRBV18, the J call TRBJ2-7; D call uncertain. Germline V gene sequence: CDR1 KGHSH, CDR2 LQKENI. The CDR3 sequence is 13 residues long. V was cut by 3 bases and J by 3 bases, with 9 bases left in between. The DNA for the CDR3 is TGTGCCAGCTCACCTGACCTCTACTACGAGCAGTACTTC. Translation: CASSPDLYYEQYF.

The chain combines TRBV7-9 with TRBJ2-5; D remains unclear. The germline V and J ends were trimmed by 5 bases and 2 bases, with 12 bases remaining between them. CDR3 length equals 14 residues. The germline V gene encodes CDR1 SEHNR and CDR2 FQNEAQ (reference sequence). The CDR3 nucleotides read TGTGCCAGCAGCCCTCGATCAGGTCAAGAGACCCAGTACTTC. It specifies CASSPRSGQETQYF.

This chain connects TRBV4-3 to TRBJ2-7; no definite D call. This CDR3 is 11 amino acids long. The V and J ends lost 1 base and 5 bases respectively, with 3 bases between them. The germline V gene has CDR1 LGHNA and CDR2 YSLEER. DNA of the CDR3: TGCGCCAGCAGCCAAGGAGACGAGCAGTACTTC. Translated: CASSQGDEQYF.

The chain carries TRBV9 and TRBJ2-7, with D tentatively TRBD1 (5 bases). Trimming pared 7 bases from V and 2 bases from J, leaving 25 bases between. Germline V lookup: CDR1 SGDLS, CDR2 YYNGEE. This CDR3 region has 17 residues. The CDR3 is CASSISGVAGSAYEQYF. As DNA, the CDR3 is TGTGCCAGCTCTATAAGTGGGGTGGCAGGGTCGGCCTACGAGCAGTACTTC.

V usage is TRBV6-1 and J usage is TRBJ1-5; D unclear. Germline-derived CDR1 and CDR2 are MNHNS and SASEGT. CDR3 length: 15 residues. With 2 bases removed from V and 1 base from J, the gap between germline ends came to 9 bases. The CDR3 DNA is TGTGCCAGCAGTGAACGGGTGGGAAGCAATCAGCCCCAGCATTTT. Protein product: CASSERVGSNQPQHF.

Remarks on this clone: Other DNA variants within this sample encode the same CDR3. This chain links TRBV7-8 with TRBJ2-7; 8 bases are a match to TRBD1. V lost 2 bases to trimming and J lost 5 bases; unmatched junction nucleotides: 8. The CDR3 consists of 15 residues. Germline CDR1 and CDR2: SGHVS and FQNEAQ. DNA for the CDR3: TGTGCCAGCAGCTTACCCGGACAGGGTTTCCACGAGCAGTACTTC. As protein: CASSLPGQGFHEQYF.

The rearrangement joins TRBV6-5 to TRBJ2-5, with D tentatively TRBD1 or TRBD2 (6 bases each). CDR3 length equals 13 residues. V was shortened by 5 bases and J by 5 bases, with 12 bases between the two germline ends. Germline V gives CDR1 MNHEY, CDR2 SVGAGI. The CDR3 sequence is CASSAGHRETQYF. The CDR3 DNA is TGTGCCAGCAGTGCGGGACACCGGGAGACCCAGTACTTC.

This chain uses TRBV13 with TRBJ2-7; 9 bases match TRBD2. This CDR3 region has 15 residues. Germline V gene sequence: CDR1 PRHDT, CDR2 FYEKMQ (reference sequence). V was clipped by 4 bases and J by 2 bases; unmatched bases: 6. This CDR3 reads CASSYGGGGAYEQYF. The DNA of the CDR3 is TGTGCCAGCAGCTACGGAGGCGGGGGGGCCTACGAGCAGTACTTC.

The rearrangement joins TRBV5-6 to TRBJ1-5; perhaps TRBD1 as D (5 bases). Between the trimmed V and J ends, which lost 3 bases and 7 bases, there was a span of 11 bases. The CDR3 totals 13 residues. Germline CDR1 and CDR2: SGHDT and YYEEEE. The chain's CDR3 is CASSSQGLQPQHF. CDR3 coding DNA: TGTGCCAGCAGCTCGCAGGGCCTACAGCCCCAGCATTTT.

Comment on this clone: An end of the junction differs from the germline gene, which may be a read error. The V call is TRBV7-7, the J call TRBJ2-5; 8 nucleotides match TRBD1. Germline-derived CDR1 and CDR2 are SSHAT and FNYEAQ (reference sequence). The CDR3 extends over 15 amino acids. The CDR3 protein is CASSSWDRTGETQYF. The CDR3 DNA follows: TGTGCTAGCAGCTCCTGGGACAGGACAGGCGAGACCCAGTACTTC.

The V gene is TRBV6-5, the J gene TRBJ1-2; 7 nucleotides match TRBD1. The trim removed 5 bases at V and 1 base at J, leaving 7 bases unmatched. This CDR3 has 15 residues. Looked up from germline, CDR1 is MNHEY and CDR2 is SVGAGI. The CDR3 nucleotides are TGTGCCAGCAGTGTGGGACAGTACAATAACTATGGCTACACCTTC. Translation gives CASSVGQYNNYGYTF.

V is TRBV27 and J is TRBJ2-2; D is uncertain. The CDR3 runs 15 residues. Germline-derived CDR1 and CDR2 are MNHEY and SMNVEV (reference sequence). V was clipped by 2 bases and J by 0 bases, with 7 bases between them. The CDR3 nucleotides read TGTGCCAGCAGTTTAGACCTCTCGAACACCGGGGAGCTGTTTTTT. It codes for CASSLDLSNTGELFF.

This chain links TRBV7-6 with TRBJ2-7; D is unclear. Deletions cut 2 bases from V and 1 base from J, with 6 bases between. The germline CDR1 and CDR2 sequences are SGHVS and FNYEAQ. The CDR3 is 13 amino acids. This CDR3 is CASSLSTSYEQYF. Written as DNA, the CDR3 is TGTGCCAGCAGCTTAAGTACGTCCTACGAGCAGTACTTC.

The rearrangement uses TRBV5-4 and TRBJ2-2; the D gene is possibly TRBD2 (5 bases). There are 16 residues in the CDR3. V was cut by 4 bases and J by 3 bases, with 16 bases left in between. Germline lookup yields CDR1 SGHNT and CDR2 YYREEE (reference sequence). DNA of the CDR3: TGTGCCAGCAGCCCGATCTATGAGGGCCACACCGGGGAGCTGTTTTTT. Residues: CASSPIYEGHTGELFF.